Given below is one T cell receptor beta chain in context. The PCR ran on 60 Vbeta and 13 Jbeta primers. Assay used: immunoSEQ multiplex PCR; TCRdb lists only in-frame clones, some missing. The sample lists 200,000 to 300,000 clones, roughly 81% occurring once. Germline V gene data show CDR1 as SGHAT and CDR2 as FQNNGV. The junction had 1 base not matched to a gene; V was cut back by 2 bases and J by 7 bases. The CDR3 totals 14 residues. This entry comes from a study of cytomegalovirus exposure and HLA in healthy donors. The V call is TRBV11-2, the J call TRBJ1-6; the match to TRBD1 covers 8 bases. The specimen was PBMCs. The receptor was isolated from a girl under 10 years old in good health and CMV-seronegative. CDR3 in DNA: TGTGCCAGCAGCTTAAGACAGGGGAATTCACCCCTCCACTTT. Protein sequence: CASSLRQGNSPLHF.